This T cell receptor (beta chain) was obtained from a study of T-cell reconstitution after alpha-beta-depleted transplantation in children. Trimming cost V 7 bases and J 1 base, with 11 bases left between them. Germline V gene lookup returns CDR1 SGHTA and CDR2 FQGNSA. This CDR3 contains 14 residues. Unique molecular identifiers were used to barcode this TCRbeta library. TCRdb reprocessed the PCR reads via MiXCR and lists one record per CDR3 protein. Among 200,000 to 300,000 distinct CDR3 sequences listed, more than 10% were seen once. The V gene is TRBV7-2, the J gene TRBJ2-1, with a tentative D call TRBD2 (5 bases). This material consisted of PBMCs from the stem cell graft donor, taken from the stem cell graft. The TCR sequence derives from a human donor who donated a stem cell graft to a child with acute lymphoblastic leukemia. CDR3 region: CASISDSSYNEQFF. In DNA, the CDR3 is TGTGCCAGCATCTCGGACTCTTCCTACAATGAGCAGTTCTTC.